This T cell receptor (beta chain) was captured by sequencing in a study of blood T cell repertoires in COVID-19. On the study more broadly: From the United States, Italy and Spain came samples of acute and convalescent COVID-19. The cDNA or gDNA used as material had been derived from T cells, B-cell-depleted T cells, or PBMCs.

Per the authors' pipeline: How many nucleated cells were present was estimated from reference gene primer amplification. Using immunoSEQ multiplex PCR, the repertoire was profiled, and TCRdb retains in-frame clones only, with some absent. D and trimming were read from the DNA, whereas the V and J calls and clone size are those reported in that table. Of some 120,000 clones listed, 80% were seen once; the top ten hold 1.9%. V lost 7 bases, J lost 8 bases, and 11 bases stayed unmatched. Germline CDR1 MNHEY, CDR2 SVGAGI. The CDR3 loop spans 14 amino acids. The sequenced sample was peripheral blood. This clonotype was sampled from an older man with acute or convalescent COVID-19. The V and J genes are TRBV6-5 and TRBJ1-2, with 9 bases lining up with TRBD1. The CDR3 loop is CASTTFGQGTGYTF. The CDR3 nucleotides are TGTGCCAGCACTACATTTGGACAGGGGACAGGCTACACCTTC.